These 27 T cell receptor beta chains were sequenced from one sample in a study of cytomegalovirus exposure and HLA in healthy donors. Use of 60 Vbeta and 13 Jbeta primers characterized the PCR. TCRdb's copy holds only in-frame clones and misses some; the assay was immunoSEQ multiplex PCR. This listing includes about 190,000 clones. The specimen was PBMCs. All receptors derive from a woman aged 30 to 39 in good health and CMV-seropositive.

The V and J genes are TRBV9 and TRBJ2-7; TRBD2 matches 14 bases. Germline CDR1 and CDR2: SGDLS and YYNGEE. The CDR3 spans 15 residues. J lost 6 bases, V lost 4 bases, and 6 bases had no gene match. CDR3: CASSSRLAGGSEQYF. The CDR3 DNA reads as TGTGCCAGCAGCTCACGACTAGCGGGGGGGTCCGAGCAGTACTTC.

The rearrangement links TRBV7-2 to TRBJ2-1, with D tentatively TRBD2 (5 bases). The germline gives CDR1 SGHTA, CDR2 FQGNSA. CDR3 length equals 14 residues. The V end was cut by 5 bases, the J end by 4 bases, with 12 bases between. CDR3 amino acids: CASSHTGKYNEQFF. The CDR3 nucleotides are TGTGCCAGCAGCCATACGGGGAAATACAATGAGCAGTTCTTC.

The chain has TRBV29-1 and TRBJ2-3; 10 bases map to TRBD2. This CDR3 is built from 14 residues. Unmatched junction bases numbered 3, after V lost 2 bases and J lost 4 bases. Germline V gives CDR1 SQVTM, CDR2 ANQGSEA. This chain's CDR3 is CSVESSGGADTQYF. The DNA of the CDR3 is TGCAGCGTTGAATCAAGCGGGGGGGCAGATACGCAGTATTTT.

This chain connects TRBV27 to TRBJ2-7, with TRBD1 as a possible D gene (5 bases). CDR1 is MNHEY and CDR2 is SMNVEV in the germline V gene (reference sequence). The CDR3 length is 15 residues. Trimming took off 2 bases at V and 5 bases at J, with 16 bases between the two ends. The CDR3 here is CASSLTSGNSHEQYF. DNA for the CDR3: TGTGCCAGCAGTTTAACGTCAGGGAATAGCCACGAGCAGTACTTC.

This chain links TRBV5-1 with TRBJ2-7; D possibly corresponds to TRBD1 (5 bases). The CDR3 is made up of 13 amino acids. The germline V and J ends were trimmed by 0 bases and 6 bases, with 10 bases remaining between them. From germline, CDR1 is SGHRS and CDR2 YFSETQ. CDR3 loop: CASSLGRALEQYF. The CDR3 coding sequence is TGCGCCAGCAGCTTGGGCAGGGCCCTCGAGCAGTACTTC.

The genes are TRBV10-3 and TRBJ1-2, with a possible D match to TRBD1 (5 bases). V lost 5 bases and J 0 bases, leaving 7 bases between the germline ends. Germline V lookup: CDR1 ENHRY, CDR2 SYGVKD. CDR3 length: 13 residues. CDR3 bases: TGTGCCATCAGTAAGGACACTAACTATGGCTACACCTTC. This translates into CAISKDTNYGYTF.

The chain links TRBV4-1 to TRBJ1-5, with 7 bases identical to TRBD1. Germline V lookup: CDR1 MGHRA, CDR2 YSYEKL. V shed 5 bases and J 2 bases; nucleotides not matched to a gene: 3. The CDR3 totals 14 residues. CDR3 bases: TGCGCCAGCAGCAAAACAGGGGGCAATCAGCCCCAGCATTTT. Its translation: CASSKTGGNQPQHF.

This chain connects TRBV6-6 to TRBJ1-6; 7 bases map to TRBD1. Germline assignment: CDR1 MNHNY and CDR2 SVGAGI (reference sequence). CDR3 length: 16 amino acids. The V and J ends lost 5 bases and 6 bases, in that order; junction bases with no gene match: 10. In nucleotides, the CDR3 is TGTGCCAGCAGTCGCGCCCTGGACAGGATTAATTCACCCCTCCACTTT. Encoded protein: CASSRALDRINSPLHF.

V and J are TRBV10-2 and TRBJ2-2, with D possibly matching TRBD2 (5 bases). The CDR3 loop spans 14 amino acids. V gave up 3 bases and J gave up 4 bases, with 9 bases separating them. CDR1 is WSHSY and CDR2 is SAAADI in the germline V gene. The CDR3 bases are TGCGCCAGCAGTGACGGGAATGCCACCGGGGAGCTGTTTTTT. Protein sequence: CASSDGNATGELFF.

The chain recombines TRBV6-1 with TRBJ2-6; D remains unclear. V was cut by 2 bases and J by 1 base, with 9 bases left in between. CDR3 size: 16 residues. The germline CDR1 and CDR2 sequences are MNHNS and SASEGT. The CDR3 reads CASSELWASGANVLTF. The CDR3 bases are TGTGCCAGCAGTGAATTATGGGCTTCTGGGGCCAACGTCCTGACTTTC.

The V call is TRBV6-1, the J call TRBJ1-4; TRBD1 is a possible D gene (5 bases). Trimming cost V 5 bases and J 0 bases, with 7 bases left between them. The CDR3 consists of 14 residues. Germline V gives CDR1 MNHNS, CDR2 SASEGT. The CDR3 sequence: CASSSGSTNEKLFF. CDR3 DNA: TGTGCCAGCAGTTCAGGGTCAACTAATGAAAAACTGTTTTTT.

For this clone: The germline gene is not matched at one end of the junction; a read error may be the cause. The genes are TRBV7-2 and TRBJ2-5; 10 nucleotides line up with TRBD2. The CDR3 contains 18 residues. CDR1 is SGHTA and CDR2 is FQGNSA in the germline V gene. The CDR3 is CASSLGHSGLAVQETQYF. In DNA form, the CDR3 reads TGTGCCAGCAGTTTAGGCCACTCAGGACTAGCGGTCCAAGAGACCCAGTACTTC.

V is TRBV7-2 and J is TRBJ1-1; D might be TRBD1 (6 bases). Trimming stripped 5 bases from V and 4 bases from J, with 17 bases between. Germline CDR1 reads SGHTA; CDR2 reads FQGNSA. CDR3 length equals 15 residues. The CDR3 spells CASSGRQEWGTEAFF. Here the CDR3 DNA reads TGTGCCAGCAGCGGACGACAGGAATGGGGCACTGAAGCTTTCTTT.

The CDR3 DNA follows: TGCGCCAGCAGCTTGGGACAGGGGAGCACAGATACGCAGTATTTT. Protein product: CASSLGQGSTDTQYF. V gene TRBV5-1 combines with J gene TRBJ2-3; TRBD1 aligns across 8 bases. The CDR3 runs to 15 residues. With V trimmed by 0 bases and J by 0 bases, 0 bases remained unmatched. Germline V gene lookup returns CDR1 SGHRS and CDR2 YFSETQ.

The chain employs TRBV19 and TRBJ2-7, with 8 bases matching TRBD1. This CDR3 has 15 residues. V dropped 5 bases and J dropped 2; count of bases not matched to a gene: 8. In germline, CDR1 is LNHDA, CDR2 SQIVND (reference sequence). The CDR3 DNA reads as TGTGCCAGTAGTCTTAGACAGGGGACAACCTACGAGCAGTACTTC. This encodes CASSLRQGTTYEQYF.

The rearrangement uses TRBV4-3 and TRBJ2-3, with D perhaps TRBD1 (5 bases). Germline V CDR1 and CDR2: LGHNA, YSLEER. CDR3 length: 15 amino acids. V was pared by 1 base and J by 4 bases, with 12 bases between. CDR3 in DNA: TGCGCCAGCAGCCAAGGGGGCAATAGCCCAGATACGCAGTATTTT. Its protein is CASSQGGNSPDTQYF.

The CDR3 sequence is CASSLSGGENEQYF. The DNA of the CDR3 is TGCGCCAGCAGCCTTAGCGGGGGGGAAAACGAGCAGTACTTC. V gene TRBV5-1 combines with J gene TRBJ2-7, with TRBD2 identical over 11 bases. V lost 4 bases to trimming and J lost 5 bases; unmatched junction nucleotides: 5. CDR3 length equals 14 residues. Germline V gives CDR1 SGHRS, CDR2 YFSETQ. The whole variable domain, filled in from reference TRBV5-1 and TRBJ2-7, reads KAGVTQTPRYLIKTRGQQVTLSCSPISGHRSVSWYQQTPGQGLQFLFEYFSETQRNKGNFPGRFSGRQFSNSRSEMNVSTLELGDSALYLCASSLSGGENEQYFGPGTRLTVT.

The chain joins TRBV6-1 to TRBJ2-1; 11 positions match TRBD2. V dropped 4 bases and J dropped 2; count of bases not matched to a gene: 4. The germline CDR1 and CDR2 sequences are MNHNS and SASEGT. The CDR3 covers 16 residues. CDR3: CASSVSGGEPYNEQFF. CDR3 nucleotides: TGTGCCAGCAGTGTTAGCGGGGGGGAACCCTACAATGAGCAGTTCTTC.

V gene TRBV29-1 combines with J gene TRBJ2-7; D not resolved. CDR1 SQVTM and CDR2 ANQGSEA come from the germline V gene. V lost 2 bases to trimming and J lost 9 bases, with 11 bases between them. The CDR3 runs 11 residues. Here the CDR3 reads CSVESGRWQYF. The CDR3 bases are TGCAGCGTTGAATCCGGTCGTTGGCAGTACTTC.

The chain links TRBV5-1 to TRBJ2-5; 9 bases agree with TRBD1. Germline V gene lookup returns CDR1 SGHRS and CDR2 YFSETQ. V was pared by 0 bases and J by 3 bases, with 3 bases of the junction left unmatched. The CDR3 has 15 amino acids. The CDR3 region has the DNA TGCGCCAGCAGCTTGGCTGGGACAGGGAAAGAGACCCAGTACTTC. Its protein product is CASSLAGTGKETQYF.

As DNA, the CDR3 is TGTGCCAGCAGTGAACCCCCTAGCGGGGGGAAAGAGACCCAGTACTTC. It specifies CASSEPPSGGKETQYF. The rearrangement uses TRBV2 and TRBJ2-5; 11 bases match TRBD2. The CDR3 length is 16 residues. The germline V gene has CDR1 SNHLY and CDR2 FYNNEI. The V and J ends lost 2 bases and 3 bases, in that order; junction bases with no gene match: 5.

Measured by frequency, this clone is large. The V and J genes are TRBV7-9 and TRBJ1-3, with a tentative D call TRBD1 (5 bases). Germline V gene sequence: CDR1 SEHNR, CDR2 FQNEAQ (reference sequence). Trimming left V 4 bases short and J 1 base short, with 11 bases between. The CDR3 consists of 15 residues. This chain's CDR3 is CASSSDGTSGNTIYF. In DNA form, the CDR3 reads TGTGCCAGCAGCTCCGACGGGACTTCTGGAAACACCATATATTTT.

The chain has TRBV7-8 and TRBJ2-1, with 7 bases identical to TRBD2. The CDR3 sequence is 18 residues long. V lost 2 bases, J lost 5 bases, and 15 bases stayed unmatched. Germline V gene lookup returns CDR1 SGHVS and CDR2 FQNEAQ. The chain's CDR3 is CASSLPRVAGPPNNEQFF. The CDR3 DNA reads TGTGCCAGCAGCTTACCTCGGGTAGCGGGCCCGCCGAACAATGAGCAGTTCTTC. The whole variable domain, filled in from reference TRBV7-8 and TRBJ2-1, reads GAGVSQSPRYKVAKRGQDVALRCDPISGHVSLFWYQQALGQGPEFLTYFQNEAQLDKSGLPSDRFFAERPEGSVSTLKIQRTQQEDSAVYLCASSLPRVAGPPNNEQFFGPGTRLTVL.

The V call is TRBV11-2, the J call TRBJ1-1; a possible D gene is TRBD1 (5 bases). V was pared by 3 bases and J by 1 base, with 9 bases between. This CDR3 region has 14 residues. CDR1 and CDR2 from the germline V gene are SGHAT and FQNNGV. The DNA for the CDR3 is TGTGCCAGCAGCTTGGGGACTGAGAACACTGAAGCTTTCTTT. Protein product: CASSLGTENTEAFF.

This chain joins TRBV27 and TRBJ2-3; D unresolved. Per the germline V gene, CDR1 is MNHEY and CDR2 is SMNVEV (reference sequence). The CDR3 runs to 14 residues. Trimming took off 2 bases at V and 0 bases at J, with 6 bases between the two ends. CDR3: CASSLRSSTDTQYF. The CDR3 DNA sequence: TGTGCCAGCAGTTTACGGTCGAGCACAGATACGCAGTATTTT.

The rearrangement joins TRBV10-3 to TRBJ2-7; 8 bases match TRBD1. The V segment lost 8 bases and the J segment 0 bases; nucleotides outside the gene matches: 3. The germline V gene has CDR1 ENHRY and CDR2 SYGVKD. The CDR3 is made up of 13 amino acids. The CDR3 DNA reads as TGTGCCATCGGACAGGGAGCCTCCTACGAGCAGTACTTC. This codes for CAIGQGASYEQYF.

Regarding this clone: The junction departs from the called germline gene at one end, perhaps through a read error. V and J are TRBV10-2 and TRBJ2-2; 10 positions match TRBD2. The CDR3 consists of 15 residues. Germline-derived CDR1 and CDR2 are WSHSY and SAAADI. CDR3 loop: CTSSLLAGATGELFF. The CDR3 DNA is TGCACCAGCAGTCTTCTAGCGGGAGCTACCGGGGAGCTGTTTTTT.